This passage covers 6 T cell receptor beta chains from one sample sequenced in a study of response to subunit inactivated influenza vaccine. TCRdb re-called the RT-PCR reads with MiXCR, one entry per CDR3 protein. This table has a few hundred thousand distinct CDR3 sequences, about 10% appearing once. Specimen: PBMCs from blood, collected roughly 46 days after vaccination. The receptors stem from a man aged 50 or older who received an inactivated influenza vaccine.

This chain's CDR3 is CSVTQGTPYEQYF. The CDR3 nucleotides read TGCAGCGTAACACAGGGGACACCCTACGAGCAGTACTTC. The chain uses TRBV29-1 and TRBJ2-7; 7 positions match TRBD1. CDR3 length: 13 residues. The germline V gene encodes CDR1 SQVTM and CDR2 ANQGSEA. Trimming at V came to 6 bases and at J to 2 bases, leaving 7 bases not matched to a gene.

This clonotype appeared many times. The chain combines TRBV10-3 with TRBJ2-7; 7 nucleotides match TRBD1. From germline, CDR1 is ENHRY and CDR2 SYGVKD. Trimming took 10 bases from V and 6 from J; bases not matched to a gene: 12. The CDR3 length is 13 residues. Here the CDR3 reads CATTGTDFSEQYF. The DNA for the CDR3 is TGTGCCACCACCGGGACAGACTTCTCCGAGCAGTACTTC.

The chain has TRBV12-3 or TRBV12-4 and TRBJ2-1, with D perhaps matching TRBD1 or TRBD2 (5 bases each). There are 16 residues in the CDR3. V was trimmed by 6 bases and J by 4 bases, leaving 19 bases between them. The CDR3 protein is CASSLKEGSRYNEQFF. The CDR3 region has the DNA TGTGCCAGCAGCCTTAAAGAGGGGTCGAGATACAATGAGCAGTTCTTC.

This clonotype showed up just a few times. The chain joins TRBV10-3 to TRBJ2-5; 7 nucleotides align to TRBD1. The germline CDR1 and CDR2 sequences are ENHRY and SYGVKD. The CDR3 contains 15 residues. After removal of 0 bases from V and 1 base from J, the junction contained 2 bases not matched to a gene. The CDR3 sequence: CAISESGQLQETQYF. The CDR3 DNA reads TGTGCCATCAGTGAGTCGGGACAGCTCCAAGAGACCCAGTACTTC.

The chain has TRBV9 and TRBJ2-1; D perhaps matches TRBD2 (9 bases). Germline lookup yields CDR1 SGDLS and CDR2 YYNGEE. The CDR3 contains 17 residues. Trimming cost V 0 bases and J 0 bases, with 13 bases left between them. The CDR3 coding sequence is TGTGCCAGCAGCGTAGCTAGCGGGACAGGCTCCTACAATGAGCAGTTCTTC. It encodes CASSVASGTGSYNEQFF.

Regarding this clonotype: This likely comes from a read error, as the CDR3 has no conserved phenylalanine or tryptophan at its end. The chain employs TRBV20-1 and TRBJ1-1, with D perhaps TRBD1 (5 bases). The length of the CDR3 is 13 residues. Germline-derived CDR1 and CDR2 are DFQATT and SNEGSKA (reference sequence). CDR3 nucleotide sequence: TGCGGTACTCATAGGGGCAGGGATACTGAAGCTTTCTCT. It is translated as CGTHRGRDTEAFS.